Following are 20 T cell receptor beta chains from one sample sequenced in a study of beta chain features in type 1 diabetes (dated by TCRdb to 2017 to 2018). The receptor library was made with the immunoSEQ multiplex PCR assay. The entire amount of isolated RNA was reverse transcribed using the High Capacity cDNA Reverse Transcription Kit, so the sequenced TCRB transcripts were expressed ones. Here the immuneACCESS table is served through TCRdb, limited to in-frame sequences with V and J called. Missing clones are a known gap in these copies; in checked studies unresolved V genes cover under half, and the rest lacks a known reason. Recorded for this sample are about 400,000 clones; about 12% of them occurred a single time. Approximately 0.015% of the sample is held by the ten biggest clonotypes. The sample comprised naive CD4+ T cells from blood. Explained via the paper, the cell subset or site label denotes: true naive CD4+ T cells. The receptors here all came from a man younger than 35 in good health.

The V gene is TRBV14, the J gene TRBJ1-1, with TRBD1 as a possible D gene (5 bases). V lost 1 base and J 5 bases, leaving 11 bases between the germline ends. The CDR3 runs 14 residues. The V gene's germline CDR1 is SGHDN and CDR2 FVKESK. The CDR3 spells CASSQAGEWTEAFF. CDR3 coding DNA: TGTGCCAGCAGCCAAGCGGGGGAATGGACTGAAGCTTTCTTT.

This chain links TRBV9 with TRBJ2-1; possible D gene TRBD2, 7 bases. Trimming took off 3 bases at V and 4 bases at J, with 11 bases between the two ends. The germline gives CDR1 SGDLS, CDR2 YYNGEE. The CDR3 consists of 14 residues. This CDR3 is CASSDGGPYNEQFF. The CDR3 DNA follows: TGTGCCAGCAGCGACGGGGGGCCTTACAATGAGCAGTTCTTC.

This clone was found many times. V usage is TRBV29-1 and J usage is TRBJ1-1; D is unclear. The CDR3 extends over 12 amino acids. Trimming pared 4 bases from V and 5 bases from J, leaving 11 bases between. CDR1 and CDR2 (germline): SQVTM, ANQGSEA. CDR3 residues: CSVVGGITEAFF. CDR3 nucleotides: TGCAGCGTTGTGGGCGGGATTACTGAAGCTTTCTTT.

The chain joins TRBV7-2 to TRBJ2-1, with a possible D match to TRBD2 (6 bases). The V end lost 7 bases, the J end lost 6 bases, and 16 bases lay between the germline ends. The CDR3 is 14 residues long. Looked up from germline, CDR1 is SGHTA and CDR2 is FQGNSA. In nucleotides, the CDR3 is TGTGCCAGCATGCCCCAGCGGGTCAGCAATGAGCAGTTCTTC. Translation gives CASMPQRVSNEQFF.

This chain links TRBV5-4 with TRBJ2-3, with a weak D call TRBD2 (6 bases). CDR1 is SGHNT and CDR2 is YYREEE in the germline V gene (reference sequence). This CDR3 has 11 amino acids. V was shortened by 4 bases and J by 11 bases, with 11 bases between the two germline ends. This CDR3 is CASSVSGLQYF. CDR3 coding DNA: TGTGCCAGCAGCGTTAGCGGCCTGCAGTATTTT.

For the CDR3, the DNA is TGTGCCTGGAGTAGGACCCCCAGGGGCGGATTCAATGAGCAGTTCTTC. It codes for CAWSRTPRGGFNEQFF. The V gene is TRBV30, the J gene TRBJ2-1, with D perhaps matching TRBD1 (6 bases). Per the germline V gene, CDR1 is GTSNPN and CDR2 is SVGIG (reference sequence). V was trimmed by 2 bases and J by 6 bases, leaving 20 bases between them. This CDR3 region has 16 residues.

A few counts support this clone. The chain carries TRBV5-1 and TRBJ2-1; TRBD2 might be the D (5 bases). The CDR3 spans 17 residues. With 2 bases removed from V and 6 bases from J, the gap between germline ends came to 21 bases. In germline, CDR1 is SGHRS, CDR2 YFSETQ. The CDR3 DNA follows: TGCGCCAGCAGCTTCCCCGGAGGTCTCCCCCCTAGCAATGAGCAGTTCTTC. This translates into CASSFPGGLPPSNEQFF.

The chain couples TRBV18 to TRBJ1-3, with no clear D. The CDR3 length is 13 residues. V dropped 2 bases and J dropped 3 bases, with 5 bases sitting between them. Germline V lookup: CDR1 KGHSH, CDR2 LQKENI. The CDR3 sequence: CASSPEHGNTIYF. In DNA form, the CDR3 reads TGTGCCAGCTCACCAGAACATGGAAACACCATATATTTT.

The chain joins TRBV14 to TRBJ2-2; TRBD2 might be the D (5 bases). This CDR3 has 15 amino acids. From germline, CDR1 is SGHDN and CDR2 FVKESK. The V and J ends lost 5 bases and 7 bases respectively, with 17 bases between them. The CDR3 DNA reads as TGTGCCAGCAGCAAGGCCCACGGGATCCGCGGGGAGCTGTTTTTT. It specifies CASSKAHGIRGELFF.

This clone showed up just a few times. The CDR3 bases are TGTGCCAGCAGCTTAGCGCTAGTGAGGGAGACCCAGTACTTC. Encoded protein: CASSLALVRETQYF. The rearrangement links TRBV7-2 to TRBJ2-5; D remains ambiguous. The CDR3 extends over 14 amino acids. The V and J ends lost 0 bases and 5 bases respectively, with 10 bases between them. Per the germline V gene, CDR1 is SGHTA and CDR2 is FQGNSA.

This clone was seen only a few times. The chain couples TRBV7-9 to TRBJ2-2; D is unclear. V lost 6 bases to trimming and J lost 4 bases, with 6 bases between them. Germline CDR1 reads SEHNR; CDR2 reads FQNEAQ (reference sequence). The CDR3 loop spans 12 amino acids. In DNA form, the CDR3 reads TGTGCCAGCAGTCGGGTCACCGGGGAGCTGTTTTTT. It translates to CASSRVTGELFF.

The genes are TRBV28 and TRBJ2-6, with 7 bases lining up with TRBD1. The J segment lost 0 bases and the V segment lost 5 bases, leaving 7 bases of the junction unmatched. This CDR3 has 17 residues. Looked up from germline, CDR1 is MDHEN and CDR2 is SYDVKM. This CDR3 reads CASSPRTGGSGANVLTF. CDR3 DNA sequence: TGTGCCAGCAGTCCCCGGACAGGTGGCTCTGGGGCCAACGTCCTGACTTTC.

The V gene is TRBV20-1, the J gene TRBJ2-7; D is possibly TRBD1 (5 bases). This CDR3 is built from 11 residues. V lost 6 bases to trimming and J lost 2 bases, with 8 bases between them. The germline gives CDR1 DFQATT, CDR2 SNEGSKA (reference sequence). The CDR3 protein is CSADTPYEQYF. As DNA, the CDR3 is TGCAGTGCGGACACCCCCTACGAGCAGTACTTC.

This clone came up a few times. CDR3 region: CASSQVAGGPNNEQFF. For the CDR3, the DNA is TGTGCCAGCAGCCAGGTAGCGGGAGGGCCGAACAATGAGCAGTTCTTC. The chain employs TRBV4-2 and TRBJ2-1; TRBD2 aligns across 11 bases. This CDR3 is 16 amino acids long. Germline CDR1 is LGHNA and CDR2 is YNFKEQ. V shed 3 bases, J shed 5 bases, and the junction held 6 bases outside the gene matches.

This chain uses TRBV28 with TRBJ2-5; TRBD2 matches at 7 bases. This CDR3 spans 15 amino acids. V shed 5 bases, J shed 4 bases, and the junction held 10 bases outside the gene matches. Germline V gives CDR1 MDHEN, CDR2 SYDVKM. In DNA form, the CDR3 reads TGTGCCAGCAGTGGGGGGGGTTCGACCTCAGAGACCCAGTACTTC. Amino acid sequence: CASSGGGSTSETQYF.

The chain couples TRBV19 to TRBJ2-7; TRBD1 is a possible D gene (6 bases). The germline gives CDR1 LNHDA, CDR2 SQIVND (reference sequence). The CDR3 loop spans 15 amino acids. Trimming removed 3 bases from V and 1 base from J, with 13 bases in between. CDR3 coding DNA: TGTGCCAGTAGTATTGTCGGTACAGGGTCCTACGAGCAGTACTTC. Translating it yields CASSIVGTGSYEQYF.

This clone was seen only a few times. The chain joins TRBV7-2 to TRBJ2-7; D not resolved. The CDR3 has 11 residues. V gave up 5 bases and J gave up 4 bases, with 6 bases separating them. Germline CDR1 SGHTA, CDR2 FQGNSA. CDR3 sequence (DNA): TGTGCCAGCAGCAAGAGGTACGAGCAGTACTTC. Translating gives CASSKRYEQYF. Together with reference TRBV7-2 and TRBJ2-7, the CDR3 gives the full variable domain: GAGVSQSPSNKVTEKGKDVELRCDPISGHTALYWYRQSLGQGLEFLIYFQGNSAPDKSGLPSDRFSAERTGGSVSTLTIQRTQQEDSAVYLCASSKRYEQYFGPGTRLTVT.

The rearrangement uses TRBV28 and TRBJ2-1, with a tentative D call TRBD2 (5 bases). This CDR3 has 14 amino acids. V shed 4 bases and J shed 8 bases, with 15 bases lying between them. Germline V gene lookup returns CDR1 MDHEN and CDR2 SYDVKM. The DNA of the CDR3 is TGTGCCAGCAGTTCCCCCCCGGCGGAGGATGAGCAGTTCTTC. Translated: CASSSPPAEDEQFF.

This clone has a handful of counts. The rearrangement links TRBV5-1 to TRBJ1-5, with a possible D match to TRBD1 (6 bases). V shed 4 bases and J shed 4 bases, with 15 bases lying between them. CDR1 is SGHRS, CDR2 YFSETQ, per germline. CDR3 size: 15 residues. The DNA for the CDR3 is TGCGCCAGCAGCCTGACAGGTCCCGAAAATCAGCCCCAGCATTTT. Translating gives CASSLTGPENQPQHF.

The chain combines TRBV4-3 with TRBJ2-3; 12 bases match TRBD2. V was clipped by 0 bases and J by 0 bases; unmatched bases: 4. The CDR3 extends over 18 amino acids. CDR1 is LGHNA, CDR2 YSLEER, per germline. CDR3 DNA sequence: TGCGCCAGCAGCCAAGAACTAGCGGGAGGCCAGAGCACAGATACGCAGTATTTT. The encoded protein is CASSQELAGGQSTDTQYF.